This T cell receptor beta chain was profiled in a study of cytomegalovirus exposure and HLA in healthy donors. Use of 60 Vbeta and 13 Jbeta primers characterized the PCR. Using immunoSEQ multiplex PCR, the repertoire was profiled, and TCRdb retains in-frame clones only, with some absent. Here the sample spans 150,000 to 200,000 clones, more than 65% being singletons. This CDR3 comprises 15 residues. CDR1 and CDR2 (germline): SGHTA, FQGNSA. Trimming took off 0 bases at V and 3 bases at J, with 10 bases between the two ends. The rearrangement links TRBV7-2 to TRBJ2-3; D is possibly TRBD2 (7 bases). The clonotype comes from a woman aged 30 to 39 in good health and CMV-seronegative. Sequencing was done on a sample of PBMCs. CDR3 in DNA: TGTGCCAGCAGCTTAGCGGGGGGGCCGACAGATACGCAGTATTTT. This codes for CASSLAGGPTDTQYF.